The sequence of this TCR beta chain was determined in a study of T cell responses to AZD1222 COVID-19 vaccine. With V trimmed by 1 base and J by 2 bases, 3 bases remained unmatched. The CDR3 contains 15 residues. Per the germline V gene, CDR1 is SGHRS and CDR2 is YFSETQ. Concerning this clone: Its specificity is not known.

Study outcomes and limitations: Baseline seropositivity characterized only a handful of AZD1222 recipients.

Some clones are missing from TCRdb's copy, which holds only in-frame ones; the method was immunoSEQ multiplex PCR. The sample consists of about 120,000 clones, roughly 90% of them appearing once. This chain connects TRBV5-1 to TRBJ2-1, with 7 bases identical to TRBD2. The clonotype was recovered from an adult in good health. This material consisted of peripheral blood, taken on day 0 of AZD1222 vaccination. CDR3: CASSLWGGAYNEQFF. For the CDR3, the DNA is TGCGCCAGCAGCTTGTGGGGGGGAGCCTACAATGAGCAGTTCTTC.